Sequencing of this T cell receptor delta chain was carried out in a study of gamma-delta T cells after stem cell transplantation. TCRdb processed the RT-PCR reads again with the CATT caller. The sample records thousands of delta-chain clones, 3.5% to 4.5% being singletons. Germline values: CDR1 GEAIGNYY, CDR2 EKD. CDR3 length: 16 amino acids. Losses at the gene ends were 0 bases for V and 2 bases for J; bases not matched to a gene: 5. This clone ranks as medium-sized. V gene TRDV2 combines with J gene TRDJ1; 10 positions match TRDD3. The receptor was isolated from a human donor. It is not recorded whose cells these are; they may come from a transplant donor. Sequenced: gamma-delta T cells. CDR3 protein: CACDTAWGIRTDKLIF. The CDR3 nucleotides read TGTGCCTGTGACACCGCCTGGGGGATAAGGACCGATAAACTCATCTTT.